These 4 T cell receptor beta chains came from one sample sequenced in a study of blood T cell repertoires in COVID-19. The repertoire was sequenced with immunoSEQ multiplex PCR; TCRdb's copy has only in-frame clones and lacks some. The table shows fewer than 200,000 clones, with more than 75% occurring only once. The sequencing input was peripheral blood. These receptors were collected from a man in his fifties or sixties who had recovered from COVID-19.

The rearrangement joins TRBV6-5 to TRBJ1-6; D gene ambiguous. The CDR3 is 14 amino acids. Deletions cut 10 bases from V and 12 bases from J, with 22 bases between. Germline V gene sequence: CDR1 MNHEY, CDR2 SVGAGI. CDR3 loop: CATAEQNKGLPLHF. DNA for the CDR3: TGTGCCACCGCCGAACAGAATAAAGGTTTACCCCTCCACTTT.

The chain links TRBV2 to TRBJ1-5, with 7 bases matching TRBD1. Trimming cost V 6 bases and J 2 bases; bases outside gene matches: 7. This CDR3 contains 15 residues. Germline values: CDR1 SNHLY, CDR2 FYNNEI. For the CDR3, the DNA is TGTGCCAGCAGCGCGACAGGGCGAGGCAATCAGCCCCAGCATTTT. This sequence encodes CASSATGRGNQPQHF. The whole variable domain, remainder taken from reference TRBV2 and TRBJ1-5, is EPEVTQTPSHQVTQMGQEVILRCVPISNHLYFYWYRQILGQKVEFLVSFYNNEISEKSEIFDDQFSVERPDGSNFTLKIRSTKLEDSAMYFCASSATGRGNQPQHFGDGTRLSIL.

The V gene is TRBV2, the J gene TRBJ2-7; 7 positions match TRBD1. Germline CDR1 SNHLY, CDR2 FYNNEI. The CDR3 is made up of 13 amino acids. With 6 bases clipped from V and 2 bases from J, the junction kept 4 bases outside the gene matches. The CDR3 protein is CASRIGQAYEQYF. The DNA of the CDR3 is TGTGCCAGCAGGATTGGACAGGCCTACGAGCAGTACTTC. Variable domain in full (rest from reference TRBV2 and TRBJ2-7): EPEVTQTPSHQVTQMGQEVILRCVPISNHLYFYWYRQILGQKVEFLVSFYNNEISEKSEIFDDQFSVERPDGSNFTLKIRSTKLEDSAMYFCASRIGQAYEQYFGPGTRLTVT.

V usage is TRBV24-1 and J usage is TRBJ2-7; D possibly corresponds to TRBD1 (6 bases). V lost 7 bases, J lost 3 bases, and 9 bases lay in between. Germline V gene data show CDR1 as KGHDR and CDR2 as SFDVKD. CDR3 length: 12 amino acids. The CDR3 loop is CATRDRNYEQYF. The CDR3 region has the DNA TGTGCCACCAGGGACAGAAACTACGAGCAGTACTTC.